The TCR beta chain under discussion was sequenced for a study of cytomegalovirus exposure and HLA in healthy donors. Findings and caveats of the study: In an earlier analysis, in approximately 570 donors, most V segments appeared productive either ~87% or ~30% of the time. For most subjects, TCR beta sequences were reported to predict HLA-A and HLA-B alleles with accuracy. Researchers catalogued about 150 TCR beta chains as cytomegalovirus-associated.

The donors were healthy bone marrow donors. With regard to this clone: As yet, its antigen is unknown.

The PCR ran on 60 Vbeta and 13 Jbeta primers. Repertoires were generated with immunoSEQ multiplex PCR, while TCRdb's copy carries only in-frame clones and drops some. The sample has fewer than 150,000 clones; about 77% are singletons. The sequencing input was PBMCs. The sequence derives from a man aged 45 to 65 in good health and CMV-seronegative.

CDR3: CASSSVAVLGGETQYF. CDR3 nucleotide sequence: TGTGCCAGCAGCTCTGTAGCGGTCCTCGGGGGGGAGACCCAGTACTTC. The chain recombines TRBV7-2 with TRBJ2-5, with TRBD2 matching 7 bases. In germline, CDR1 is SGHTA, CDR2 FQGNSA. This CDR3 comprises 16 residues. The V and J ends lost 4 bases and 5 bases, in that order; junction bases with no gene match: 13.